This T cell receptor (beta chain) was identified during a study of T cells after yellow fever vaccination. Whole-study context: SMART-Seq v4 Ultra Low Input served to prepare low-cell-number fractions.

TCRdb redid the calling of the 5' RACE reads with MiXCR, one entry per CDR3 protein. The data show nearly 300,000 distinct CDR3 sequences, with around 9.3% seen just once and approximately 3.5% held by the top ten. This clonotype was detected a few times. V gave up 4 bases and J gave up 3 bases; unmatched junction bases: 12. Germline lookup yields CDR1 MNHEY and CDR2 SVGAGI. The CDR3 totals 16 residues. The sample here was CD4+ T cells sorted from PBMCs, taken 5 days after the yellow fever booster vaccination. This sequence joins TRBV6-5 and TRBJ2-7, with 7 bases aligning to TRBD2. This receptor was obtained from a man younger than 30 who received the YFV17D yellow fever vaccine. CDR3 sequence reads: CASSFSRGTGGYEQYF. CDR3 DNA sequence: TGTGCCAGCAGTTTCTCGCGGGGGACGGGGGGCTACGAGCAGTACTTC.